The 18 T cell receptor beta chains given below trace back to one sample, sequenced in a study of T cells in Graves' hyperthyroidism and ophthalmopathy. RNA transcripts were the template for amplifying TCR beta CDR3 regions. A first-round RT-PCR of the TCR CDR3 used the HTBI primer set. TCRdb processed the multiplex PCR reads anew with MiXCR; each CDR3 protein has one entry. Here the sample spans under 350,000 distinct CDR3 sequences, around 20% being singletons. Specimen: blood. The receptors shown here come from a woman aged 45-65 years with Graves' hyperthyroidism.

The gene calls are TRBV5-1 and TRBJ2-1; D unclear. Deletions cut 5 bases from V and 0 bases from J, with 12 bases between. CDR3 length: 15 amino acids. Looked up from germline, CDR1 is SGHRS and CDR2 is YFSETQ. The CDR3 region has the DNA TGCGCCAGCAGGAGACTCTACCGCTCCTACAATGAGCAGTTCTTC. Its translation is CASRRLYRSYNEQFF.

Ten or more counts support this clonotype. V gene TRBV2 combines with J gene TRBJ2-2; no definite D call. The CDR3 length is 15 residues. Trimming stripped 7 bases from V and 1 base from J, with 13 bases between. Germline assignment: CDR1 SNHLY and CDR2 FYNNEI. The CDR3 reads CASTKTTGNTGELFF. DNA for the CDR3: TGTGCCAGCACCAAAACGACTGGGAACACCGGGGAGCTGTTTTTT.

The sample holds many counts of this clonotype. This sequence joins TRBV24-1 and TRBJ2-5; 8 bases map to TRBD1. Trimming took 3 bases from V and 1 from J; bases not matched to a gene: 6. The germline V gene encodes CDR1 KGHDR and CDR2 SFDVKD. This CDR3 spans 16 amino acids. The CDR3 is CATSDVGQGIQETQYF. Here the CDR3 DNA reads TGTGCCACCAGTGATGTTGGACAGGGAATCCAAGAGACCCAGTACTTC.

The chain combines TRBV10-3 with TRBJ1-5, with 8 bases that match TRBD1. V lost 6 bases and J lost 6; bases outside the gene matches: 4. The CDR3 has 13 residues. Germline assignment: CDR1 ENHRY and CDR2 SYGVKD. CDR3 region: CAISRQGTQPQHF. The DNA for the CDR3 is TGTGCCATCAGCCGACAGGGGACTCAGCCCCAGCATTTT.

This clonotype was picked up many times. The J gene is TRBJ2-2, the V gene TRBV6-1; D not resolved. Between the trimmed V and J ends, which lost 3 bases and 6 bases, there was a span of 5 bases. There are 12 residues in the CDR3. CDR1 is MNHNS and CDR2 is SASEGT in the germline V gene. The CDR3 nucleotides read TGTGCCAGCAGTGAGTTAGCCGGGGAGCTGTTTTTT. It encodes CASSELAGELFF.

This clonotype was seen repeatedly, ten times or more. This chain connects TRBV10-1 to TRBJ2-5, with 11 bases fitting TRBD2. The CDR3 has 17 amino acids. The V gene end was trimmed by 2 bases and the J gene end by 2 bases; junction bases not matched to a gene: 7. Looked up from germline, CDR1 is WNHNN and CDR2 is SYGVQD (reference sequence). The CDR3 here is CASSEPGLAGLQETQYF. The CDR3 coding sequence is TGCGCCAGCAGTGAGCCTGGACTAGCGGGCCTTCAAGAGACCCAGTACTTC.

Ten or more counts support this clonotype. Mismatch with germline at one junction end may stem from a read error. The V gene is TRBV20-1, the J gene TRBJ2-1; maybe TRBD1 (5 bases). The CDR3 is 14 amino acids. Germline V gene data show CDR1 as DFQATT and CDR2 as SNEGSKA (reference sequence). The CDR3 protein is CNAARIDSYNEQFF. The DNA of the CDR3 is TGCAATGCTGCTCGCATAGACAGTTACAATGAGCAGTTCTTC.

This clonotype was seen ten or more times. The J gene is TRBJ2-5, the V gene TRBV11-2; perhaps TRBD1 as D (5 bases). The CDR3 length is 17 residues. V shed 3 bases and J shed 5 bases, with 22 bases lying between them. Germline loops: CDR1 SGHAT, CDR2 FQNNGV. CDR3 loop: CASSFPPAGHLSETQYF. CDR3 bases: TGTGCCAGCAGCTTTCCCCCCGCTGGACACCTCAGTGAGACCCAGTACTTC.

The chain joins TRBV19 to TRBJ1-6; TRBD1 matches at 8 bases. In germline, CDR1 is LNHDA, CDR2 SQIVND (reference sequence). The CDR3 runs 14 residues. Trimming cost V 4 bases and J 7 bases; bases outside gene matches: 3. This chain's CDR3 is CASSRDRGNSPLHF. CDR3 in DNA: TGTGCCAGTAGTAGAGACAGGGGAAATTCACCCCTCCACTTT.

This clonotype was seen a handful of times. This chain's CDR3 is CSATEANTGELFF. The CDR3 coding sequence is TGCAGTGCGACAGAGGCGAACACCGGGGAGCTGTTTTTT. This rearrangement joins TRBV20-1 to TRBJ2-2, with D tentatively TRBD1 (5 bases). V was trimmed by 6 bases and J by 0 bases, leaving 8 bases between them. CDR3 length equals 13 residues. The germline gives CDR1 DFQATT, CDR2 SNEGSKA (reference sequence).

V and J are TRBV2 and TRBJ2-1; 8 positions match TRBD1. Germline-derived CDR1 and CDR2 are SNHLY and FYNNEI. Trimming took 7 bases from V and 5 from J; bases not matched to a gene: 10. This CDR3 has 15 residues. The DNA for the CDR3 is TGTGCCAGCAAAGGGTCTGTGGGACAGGACAATGAGCAGTTCTTC. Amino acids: CASKGSVGQDNEQFF.

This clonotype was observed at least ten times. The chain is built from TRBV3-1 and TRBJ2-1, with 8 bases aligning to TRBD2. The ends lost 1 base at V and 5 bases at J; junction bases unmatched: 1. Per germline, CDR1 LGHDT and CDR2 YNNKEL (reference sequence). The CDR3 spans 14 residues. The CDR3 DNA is TGTGCCAGCAGCCAAGCGGGGGGGAACAATGAGCAGTTCTTC. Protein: CASSQAGGNNEQFF.

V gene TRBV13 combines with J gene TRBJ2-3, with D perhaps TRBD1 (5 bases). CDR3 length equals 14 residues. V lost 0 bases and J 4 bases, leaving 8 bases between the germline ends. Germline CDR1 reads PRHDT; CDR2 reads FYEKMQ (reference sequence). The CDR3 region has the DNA TGTGCCAGCAGCTTAGGCAGCAGGGCAGATACGCAGTATTTT. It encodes CASSLGSRADTQYF.

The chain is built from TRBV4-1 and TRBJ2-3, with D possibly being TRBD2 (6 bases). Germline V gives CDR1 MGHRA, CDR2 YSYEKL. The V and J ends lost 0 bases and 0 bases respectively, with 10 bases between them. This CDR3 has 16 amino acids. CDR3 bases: TGCGCCAGCAGCCAAGATAGCGGACTAAGCACAGATACGCAGTATTTT. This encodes CASSQDSGLSTDTQYF.

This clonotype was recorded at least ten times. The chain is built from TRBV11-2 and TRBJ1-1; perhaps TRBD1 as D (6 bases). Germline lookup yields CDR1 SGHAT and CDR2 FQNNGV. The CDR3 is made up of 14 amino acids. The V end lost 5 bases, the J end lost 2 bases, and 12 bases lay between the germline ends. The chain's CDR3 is CASSASTGNTEAFF. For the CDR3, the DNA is TGTGCCAGCAGCGCCTCGACAGGTAACACTGAAGCTTTCTTT.

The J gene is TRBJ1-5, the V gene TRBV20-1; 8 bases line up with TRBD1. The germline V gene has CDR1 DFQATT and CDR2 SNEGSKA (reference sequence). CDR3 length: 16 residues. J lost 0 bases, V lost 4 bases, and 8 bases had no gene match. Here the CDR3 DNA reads TGCAGTGCTATGGACAGGGCCCGATATAGCAATCAGCCCCAGCATTTT. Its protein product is CSAMDRARYSNQPQHF.

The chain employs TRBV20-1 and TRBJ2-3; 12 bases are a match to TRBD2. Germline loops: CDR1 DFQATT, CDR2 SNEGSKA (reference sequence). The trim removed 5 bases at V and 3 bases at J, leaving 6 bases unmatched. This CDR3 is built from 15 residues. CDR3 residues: CSAHSSGRATDTQYF. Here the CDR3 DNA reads TGCAGTGCTCACTCTAGCGGGAGGGCAACAGATACGCAGTATTTT.

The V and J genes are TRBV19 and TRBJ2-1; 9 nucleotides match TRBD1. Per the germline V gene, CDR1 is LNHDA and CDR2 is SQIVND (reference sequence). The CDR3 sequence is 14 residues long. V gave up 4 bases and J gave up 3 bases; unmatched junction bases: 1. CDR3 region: CASSRDRDYNEQFF. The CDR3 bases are TGTGCCAGTAGTAGGGACAGGGACTACAATGAGCAGTTCTTC. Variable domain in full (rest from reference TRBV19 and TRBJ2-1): DGGITQSPKYLFRKEGQNVTLSCEQNLNHDAMYWYRQDPGQGLRLIYYSQIVNDFQKGDIAEGYSVSREKKESFPLTVTSAQKNPTAFYLCASSRDRDYNEQFFGPGTRLTVL.